The T cell receptor (beta chain) under discussion was sequenced for a study of response to subunit inactivated influenza vaccine. Remarks on this clonotype: Its antigen is currently unknown.

One entry per CDR3 protein, called by TCRdb with MiXCR from the RT-PCR reads. The repertoire holds 550,000 to 800,000 distinct CDR3 sequences, with approximately 13% as singletons. The CDR3 runs 15 residues. Germline loops: CDR1 MDHEN, CDR2 SYDVKM. The germline V and J ends were trimmed by 3 bases and 3 bases, with 14 bases remaining between them. Findings and caveats of the study: Authors suggested each seasonal influenza vaccination recruits few new T cells.

The material sequenced was PBMCs from blood, taken 14 days before vaccination. The chain links TRBV28 to TRBJ2-5; D tentatively reads TRBD1 or TRBD2 (5 bases each). The TCR sequence derives from a man between 50 and 59 years old who received an inactivated influenza vaccine. CDR3 in DNA: TGTGCCAGCAGTTTCCCCCGGGACGGAGAAGAGACCCAGTACTTC. It encodes CASSFPRDGEETQYF.